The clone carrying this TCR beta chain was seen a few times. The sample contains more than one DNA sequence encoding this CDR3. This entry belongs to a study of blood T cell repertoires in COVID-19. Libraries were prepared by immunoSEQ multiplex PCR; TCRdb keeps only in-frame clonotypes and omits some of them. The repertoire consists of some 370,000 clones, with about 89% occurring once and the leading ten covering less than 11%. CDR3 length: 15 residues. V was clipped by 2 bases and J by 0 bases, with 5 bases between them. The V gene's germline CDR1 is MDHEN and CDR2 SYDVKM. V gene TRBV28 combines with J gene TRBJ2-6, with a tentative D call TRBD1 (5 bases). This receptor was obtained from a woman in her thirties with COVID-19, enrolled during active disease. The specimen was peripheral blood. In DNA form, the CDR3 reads TGTGCCAGCAGTTTAAGGGGCTCTGGGGCCAACGTCCTGACTTTC. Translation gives CASSLRGSGANVLTF. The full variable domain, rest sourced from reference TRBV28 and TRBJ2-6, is DVKVTQSSRYLVKRTGEKVFLECVQDMDHENMFWYRQDPGLGLRLIYFSYDVKMKEKGDIPEGYSVSREKKERFSLILESASTNQTSMYLCASSLRGSGANVLTFGAGSRLTVL.